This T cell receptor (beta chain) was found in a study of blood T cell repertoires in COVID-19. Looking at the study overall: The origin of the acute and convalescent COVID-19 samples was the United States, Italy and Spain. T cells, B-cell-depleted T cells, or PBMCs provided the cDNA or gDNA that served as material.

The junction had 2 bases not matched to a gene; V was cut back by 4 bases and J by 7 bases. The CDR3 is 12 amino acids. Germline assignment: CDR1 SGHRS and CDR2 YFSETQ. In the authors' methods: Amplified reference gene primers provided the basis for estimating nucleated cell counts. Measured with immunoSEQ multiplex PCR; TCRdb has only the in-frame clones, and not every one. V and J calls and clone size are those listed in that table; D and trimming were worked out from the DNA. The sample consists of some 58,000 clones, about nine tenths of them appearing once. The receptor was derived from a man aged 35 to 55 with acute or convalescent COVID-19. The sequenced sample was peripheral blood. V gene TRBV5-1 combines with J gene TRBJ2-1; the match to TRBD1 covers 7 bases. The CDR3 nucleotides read TGCGCCAGCAGCCAACAGGGGAATGAGCAGTTCTTC. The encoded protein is CASSQQGNEQFF.